Listed below are T cell receptor beta chains from one sample, sequenced in a study of metastatic and nonmetastatic thyroid tumors. TCRdb re-analyzed the PCR reads using MiXCR. This sample carries about 19,000 clones, around a quarter of them seen once, and the ten largest clones take roughly a tenth. The sample taken for sequencing was tumor tissue. These receptor sequences come from a female donor with papillary thyroid cancer or a benign thyroid nodule (not recorded which). Some clones in this sample may be carry-over from other donors' samples. Each CDR3 is given with its conserved first and last residue. Fields, in order: D gene, J gene, V gene, clone size, CDR3 DNA, CDR3 protein. The D gene is left open where the match is weak. The size field is filled for only some rows; it gives once, few, many or a size class.

TRBD2 | TRBJ2-1 | TRBV30 | NA | TGTGCCTGGAATCTAGCGGGAGGGCGTGAGCAGTTCTTC | CAWNLAGGREQFF
NA | TRBJ2-5 | TRBV27 | few | TGTGCCAGCAGTCCAAACTTCCGGCGGTCGGAGACCCAGTACTTC | CASSPNFRRSETQYF
NA | TRBJ2-7 | TRBV6-1 | medium-sized | TGTGCCAGCAGTCTGACAGCCCAGACCTACGAGCAGTACTTC | CASSLTAQTYEQYF
NA | TRBJ1-4 | TRBV5-6 | many | TGTGCCAGCAGCTTGGATCCCGGACATAATGAAAAACTGTTTTTT | CASSLDPGHNEKLFF
NA | TRBJ2-3 | TRBV7-3 | NA | TGTGCCAGCAGTCTAAATAGGATATATACGCAGTATTTT | CASSLNRIYTQYF
NA | TRBJ2-1 | TRBV7-2 | many | TGTGCCAGCAGCTTCTTCTACAATGAGCAGTTCTTC | CASSFFYNEQFF
TRBD2 | TRBJ2-1 | TRBV11-2 | medium-sized | TGTGCCAGCAGCTTCGGACTAGCGGGAGCTCGTGAGCAGTTCTTC | CASSFGLAGAREQFF
TRBD1 | TRBJ1-1 | TRBV5-4 | many | TGTGCCAGCAGCACGGGACAGGGCTGGAACACTGAAGCTTTCTTT | CASSTGQGWNTEAFF
NA | TRBJ2-7 | TRBV20-1 | many | TGCAGTGCTAGGGGGGACCCCCAAATCGAGCAGTACTTC | CSARGDPQIEQYF
NA | TRBJ1-5 | TRBV19 | few | TGTGCCAGTACCGGAGACAGGAATCAGCCCCAGCATTTT | CASTGDRNQPQHF
TRBD2 | TRBJ2-5 | TRBV25-1 | medium-sized | TGTGCCAGCAGTCAAAGGACTAGCGGTCAAGAGACCCAGTACTTC | CASSQRTSGQETQYF
TRBD2 | TRBJ2-7 | TRBV20-1 | many | TGCAGTGCCCGGCGGACTAGCGGGCTGCCTTACGAGCAGTACTTC | CSARRTSGLPYEQYF
NA | TRBJ2-7 | TRBV5-4 | NA | TGTGCCAGCAGCTCGACCCTGGGAGCTGTAGTGGGTGAGCAGTACTTC | CASSSTLGAVVGEQYF
NA | TRBJ1-5 | TRBV18 | NA | TGTGCCAGCTCACCGGCGCAGGGATTACAGCCCCAGCATTTT | CASSPAQGLQPQHF
NA | TRBJ2-7 | TRBV7-9 | once | TGTGCCAGCAGCTCCGGGGACGCCGGGTACGAGCAGTACTTC | CASSSGDAGYEQYF
TRBD1 | TRBJ1-1 | TRBV5-1 | NA | TGCGCCAGCAGCTCACAACAGGGGGCTGGCACTGAAGCTTTCTTT | CASSSQQGAGTEAFF
NA | TRBJ1-2 | TRBV27 | NA | TGTGCCAGCAGTTTCCTTCCGGGAGGAAACTATGGCTACACCTTC | CASSFLPGGNYGYTF
TRBD2 | TRBJ2-1 | TRBV5-1 | NA | TGCGCCAGCGGACTAGCGGGACCCAATGAGCAGTTCTTC | CASGLAGPNEQFF
TRBD2 | TRBJ2-7 | TRBV6-2/TRBV6-3 | medium-sized | TGTGCCAGCAGTACCAGTACCGGGACTAGCATTTACGAGCAGTACTTC | CASSTSTGTSIYEQYF
TRBD1 | TRBJ2-7 | TRBV18 | NA | TGTGCCAGCTCAACCAGATTAGGGACAGGGGGCGGCGAGCAGTACTTC | CASSTRLGTGGGEQYF
TRBD2 | TRBJ2-7 | TRBV27 | medium-sized | TGTGCCAGCAGTGGCACCGGGACTAGCGGCGCATACGAGCAGTACTTC | CASSGTGTSGAYEQYF
NA | TRBJ2-5 | TRBV27 | few | TGTGCCAGCAGTTCCCCCGGCAGGCAAGAGACCCAGTACTTC | CASSSPGRQETQYF
TRBD1 | TRBJ1-2 | TRBV6-5 | medium-sized | TGTGCCAGCAGTTACTCCTTTGGACAGGGTGGCTACACCTTC | CASSYSFGQGGYTF
NA | TRBJ1-2 | TRBV7-2 | NA | TGTGCCTGCGTGGCGGGGGCTAACTATGGCTACACCTTC | CACVAGANYGYTF
TRBD1 | TRBJ1-1 | TRBV6-2/TRBV6-3 | NA | TGTGCCAGCAGCCGAATATTCGACAGGGTCACTGAAGCTTTCTTT | CASSRIFDRVTEAFF
NA | TRBJ1-6 | TRBV5-1 | NA | TGCGCCAGCAGCTTGCTCAGCGGGAATTCACCCCTCCACTTT | CASSLLSGNSPLHF
NA | TRBJ1-2 | TRBV6-1 | NA | TGTGCCAGCAGGTCAAGCGGCACTAACTATGGCTACACCTTC | CASRSSGTNYGYTF
NA | TRBJ2-3 | TRBV6-1 | few | TGTGCCAGCAGTGAATACGGGGGAGATACGCAGTATTTT | CASSEYGGDTQYF